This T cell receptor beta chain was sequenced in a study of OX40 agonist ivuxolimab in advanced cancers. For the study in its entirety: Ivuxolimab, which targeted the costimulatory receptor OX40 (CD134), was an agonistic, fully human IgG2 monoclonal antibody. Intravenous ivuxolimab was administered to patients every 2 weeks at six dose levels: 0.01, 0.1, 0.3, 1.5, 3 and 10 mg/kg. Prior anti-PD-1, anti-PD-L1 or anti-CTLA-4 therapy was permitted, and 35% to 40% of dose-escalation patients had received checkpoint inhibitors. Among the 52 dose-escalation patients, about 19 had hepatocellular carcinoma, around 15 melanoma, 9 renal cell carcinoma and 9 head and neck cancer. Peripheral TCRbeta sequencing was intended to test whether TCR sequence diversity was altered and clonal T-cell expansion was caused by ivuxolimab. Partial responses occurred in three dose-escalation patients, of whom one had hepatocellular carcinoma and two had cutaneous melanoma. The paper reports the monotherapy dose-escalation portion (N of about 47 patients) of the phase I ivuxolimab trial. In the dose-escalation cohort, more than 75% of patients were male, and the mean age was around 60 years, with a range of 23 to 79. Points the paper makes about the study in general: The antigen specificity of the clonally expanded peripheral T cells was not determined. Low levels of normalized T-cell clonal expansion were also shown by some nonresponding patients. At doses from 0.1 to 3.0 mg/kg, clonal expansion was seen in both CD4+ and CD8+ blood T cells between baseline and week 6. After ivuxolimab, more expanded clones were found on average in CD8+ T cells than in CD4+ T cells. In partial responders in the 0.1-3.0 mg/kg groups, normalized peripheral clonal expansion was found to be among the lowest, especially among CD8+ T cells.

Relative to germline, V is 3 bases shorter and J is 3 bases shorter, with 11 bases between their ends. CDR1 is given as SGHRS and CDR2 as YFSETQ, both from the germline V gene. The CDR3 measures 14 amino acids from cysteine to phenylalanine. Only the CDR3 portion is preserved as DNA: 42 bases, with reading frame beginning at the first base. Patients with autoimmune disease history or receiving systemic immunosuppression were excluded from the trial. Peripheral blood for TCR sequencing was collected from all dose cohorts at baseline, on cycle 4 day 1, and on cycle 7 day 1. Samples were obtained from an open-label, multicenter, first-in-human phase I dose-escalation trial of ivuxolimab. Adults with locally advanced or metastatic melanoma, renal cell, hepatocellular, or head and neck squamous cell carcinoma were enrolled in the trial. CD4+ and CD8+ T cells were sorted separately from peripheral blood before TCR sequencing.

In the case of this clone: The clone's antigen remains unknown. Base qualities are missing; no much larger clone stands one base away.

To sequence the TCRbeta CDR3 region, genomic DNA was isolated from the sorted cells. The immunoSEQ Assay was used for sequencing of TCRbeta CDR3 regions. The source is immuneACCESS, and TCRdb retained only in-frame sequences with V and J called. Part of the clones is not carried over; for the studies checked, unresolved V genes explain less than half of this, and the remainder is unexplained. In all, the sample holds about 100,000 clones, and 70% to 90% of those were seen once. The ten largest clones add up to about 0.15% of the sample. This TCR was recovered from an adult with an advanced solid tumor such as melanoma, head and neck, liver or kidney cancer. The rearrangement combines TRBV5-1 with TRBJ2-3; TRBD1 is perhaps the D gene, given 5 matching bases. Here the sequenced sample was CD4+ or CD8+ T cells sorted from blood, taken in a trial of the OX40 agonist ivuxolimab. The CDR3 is CASSYRSLTDTQYF. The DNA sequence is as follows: TGCGCCAGCAGCTACAGGAGTTTGACAGATACGCAGTATTTT.